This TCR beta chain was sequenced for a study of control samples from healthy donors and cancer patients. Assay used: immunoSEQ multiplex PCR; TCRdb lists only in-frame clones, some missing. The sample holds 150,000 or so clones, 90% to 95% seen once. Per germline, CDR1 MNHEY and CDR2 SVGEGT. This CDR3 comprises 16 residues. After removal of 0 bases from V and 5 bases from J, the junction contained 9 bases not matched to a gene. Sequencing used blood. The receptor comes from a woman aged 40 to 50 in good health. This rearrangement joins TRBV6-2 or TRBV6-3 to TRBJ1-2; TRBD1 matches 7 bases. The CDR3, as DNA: TGTGCCAGCAGTTACTCCCCCGGGCAGGGGGAATATGGCTACACCTTC. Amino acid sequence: CASSYSPGQGEYGYTF.